The rows below give T cell receptor beta chains drawn from one sample of a study of PD-1 blockade in classical Hodgkin lymphoma. Clones were read by immunoSEQ multiplex PCR, and TCRdb kept only the in-frame ones, dropping some. This sample has about 24,000 clones, with 80% found just once. The specimen comprised peripheral blood mononuclear cells (PBMCs), sampled at baseline. These receptors came from a human donor with classical Hodgkin lymphoma. CDR3s include the opening cysteine and the closing phenylalanine or tryptophan. The order of the fields is V gene, D gene, clone size, CDR3 length, J gene, CDR3 protein, CDR3 DNA. D genes are given only for firm matches. Some rows mark clone size as missing; the rest say once, few, many or name a class of expanded clone.

v_gene: TRBV4-1
d_gene: NA
abundance: NA
len: 11
j_gene: TRBJ2-3
CDR3aa: CASTRGDTQYF
CDR3nt: TGCGCCAGCACTCGCGGAGATACGCAGTATTTT

v_gene: TRBV2
d_gene: TRBD1
abundance: NA
len: 11
j_gene: TRBJ2-1
CDR3aa: CASIQDREQFF
CDR3nt: TGTGCCAGCATTCAGGACAGGGAGCAGTTCTTC

v_gene: TRBV10-3
d_gene: TRBD2
abundance: NA
len: 14
j_gene: TRBJ2-1
CDR3aa: CAISGTSEYNEQFF
CDR3nt: TGTGCCATCAGCGGGACTAGCGAGTACAATGAGCAGTTCTTC

v_gene: TRBV19
d_gene: NA
abundance: large
len: 15
j_gene: TRBJ1-4
CDR3aa: CASSIEKGIGEKLFF
CDR3nt: TGTGCCAGTAGTATAGAGAAAGGGATCGGTGAAAAACTGTTTTTT

v_gene: TRBV12-5
d_gene: NA
abundance: NA
len: 15
j_gene: TRBJ1-1
CDR3aa: CASGLVQGLNTEAFF
CDR3nt: TGTGCTAGTGGTTTGGTACAGGGTTTGAACACTGAAGCTTTCTTT

v_gene: TRBV10-3
d_gene: TRBD1
abundance: NA
len: 16
j_gene: TRBJ1-2
CDR3aa: CAISESWQGENYGYTF
CDR3nt: TGTGCCATCAGTGAGTCGTGGCAGGGGGAAAACTATGGCTACACCTTC

v_gene: TRBV9
d_gene: NA
abundance: NA
len: 13
j_gene: TRBJ1-6
CDR3aa: CASSVAGGPPLHF
CDR3nt: TGTGCCAGCAGCGTAGCTGGGGGGCCACCCCTCCACTTT

v_gene: TRBV28
d_gene: NA
abundance: once
len: 13
j_gene: TRBJ1-2
CDR3aa: CASSPTGIAGYTF
CDR3nt: TGTGCCAGCAGCCCCACAGGGATCGCTGGCTACACCTTC

v_gene: TRBV4-1
d_gene: NA
abundance: few
len: 14
j_gene: TRBJ2-7
CDR3aa: CASSGQLGGYEQYF
CDR3nt: TGCGCCAGCAGCGGACAGCTAGGAGGCTACGAGCAGTACTTC

v_gene: TRBV5-1
d_gene: NA
abundance: few
len: 15
j_gene: TRBJ1-3
CDR3aa: CASSLAPDSGNTIYF
CDR3nt: TGCGCCAGCAGCTTGGCCCCGGACTCTGGAAACACCATATATTTT

v_gene: TRBV27
d_gene: TRBD1
abundance: few
len: 14
j_gene: TRBJ2-7
CDR3aa: CASGRTGANYEQYF
CDR3nt: TGTGCCAGCGGTCGGACAGGGGCGAACTACGAGCAGTACTTC

v_gene: TRBV14
d_gene: NA
abundance: NA
len: 11
j_gene: TRBJ1-4
CDR3aa: CASSQAEKLFF
CDR3nt: TGTGCCAGCAGCCAGGCCGAAAAACTGTTTTTT

v_gene: TRBV5-6
d_gene: TRBD1
abundance: NA
len: 17
j_gene: TRBJ2-4
CDR3aa: CASSLNRQGEYRNIQYF
CDR3nt: TGTGCCAGCAGTCTTAACAGACAGGGGGAATACCGAAACATTCAGTACTTC

v_gene: TRBV28
d_gene: TRBD1
abundance: NA
len: 17
j_gene: TRBJ2-1
CDR3aa: CASSRSTGARTYNEQFF
CDR3nt: TGTGCCAGCAGTCGCTCGACAGGGGCAAGAACCTACAATGAGCAGTTCTTC

v_gene: TRBV30
d_gene: NA
abundance: NA
len: 15
j_gene: TRBJ1-6
CDR3aa: CAWSVPYRGNSPLHF
CDR3nt: TGTGCCTGGAGTGTACCGTACAGAGGTAATTCACCCCTCCACTTT

v_gene: TRBV5-5
d_gene: TRBD1
abundance: NA
len: 16
j_gene: TRBJ1-2
CDR3aa: CASRRDRGHSNYGYTF
CDR3nt: TGTGCCAGCAGGAGAGACAGGGGGCATTCTAACTATGGCTACACCTTC